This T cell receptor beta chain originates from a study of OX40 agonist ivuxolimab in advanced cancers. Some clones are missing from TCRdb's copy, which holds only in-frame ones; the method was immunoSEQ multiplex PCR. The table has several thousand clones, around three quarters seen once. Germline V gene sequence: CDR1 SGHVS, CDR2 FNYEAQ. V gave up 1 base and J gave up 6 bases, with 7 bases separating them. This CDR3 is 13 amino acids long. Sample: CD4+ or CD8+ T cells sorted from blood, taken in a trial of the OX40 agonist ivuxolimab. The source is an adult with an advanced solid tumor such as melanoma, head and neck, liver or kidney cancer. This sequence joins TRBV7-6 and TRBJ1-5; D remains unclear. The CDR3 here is CASSLGGTQPQHF. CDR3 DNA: TGTGCCAGCAGCTTAGGGGGTACTCAGCCCCAGCATTTT.